Below, one TCR beta chain is given with its context. Antigen: not known. Trimming cost V 1 base and J 6 bases; bases outside gene matches: 5. The CDR3 is 16 amino acids. From germline, CDR1 is SGHTA and CDR2 FQGNSA. These data are taken from a study of cytomegalovirus exposure and HLA in healthy donors. Study-wide findings and caveats: Per a later analysis, about 17,000 TCR beta sequences showed association with HLA alleles at 0.05 false discovery rate.

PCR used 60 Vbeta primers and 13 Jbeta primers. Sequencing was performed with immunoSEQ multiplex PCR; in TCRdb, only in-frame clones are kept and a portion is missing. Counted here are 130,000 or so clones, around 72% occurring once; the ten biggest clones make up about 9.1%. This TCR came from a woman aged 45-65 years in good health and CMV-seropositive. The material sequenced was PBMCs. V is TRBV7-2 and J is TRBJ1-5; 11 bases map to TRBD1. The CDR3 DNA is TGTGCCAGCAGCTTAGGGGGACAGGGGGGAGGTCAGCCCCAGCATTTT. This gives the protein CASSLGGQGGGQPQHF.